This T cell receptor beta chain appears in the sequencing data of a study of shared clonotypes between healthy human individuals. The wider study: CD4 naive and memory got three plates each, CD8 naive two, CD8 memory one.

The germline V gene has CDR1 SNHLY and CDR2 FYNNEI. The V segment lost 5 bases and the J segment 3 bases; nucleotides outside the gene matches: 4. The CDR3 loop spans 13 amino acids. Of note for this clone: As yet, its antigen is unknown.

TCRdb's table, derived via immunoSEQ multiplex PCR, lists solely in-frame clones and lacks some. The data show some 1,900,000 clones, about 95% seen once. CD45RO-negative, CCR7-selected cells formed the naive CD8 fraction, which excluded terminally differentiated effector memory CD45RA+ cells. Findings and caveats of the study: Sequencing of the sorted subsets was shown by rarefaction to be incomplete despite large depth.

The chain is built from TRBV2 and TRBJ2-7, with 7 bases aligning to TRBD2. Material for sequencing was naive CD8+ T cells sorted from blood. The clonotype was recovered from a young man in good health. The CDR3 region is CASSTSARYEQYF. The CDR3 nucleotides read TGTGCCAGCAGTACTAGCGCCCGCTACGAGCAGTACTTC.